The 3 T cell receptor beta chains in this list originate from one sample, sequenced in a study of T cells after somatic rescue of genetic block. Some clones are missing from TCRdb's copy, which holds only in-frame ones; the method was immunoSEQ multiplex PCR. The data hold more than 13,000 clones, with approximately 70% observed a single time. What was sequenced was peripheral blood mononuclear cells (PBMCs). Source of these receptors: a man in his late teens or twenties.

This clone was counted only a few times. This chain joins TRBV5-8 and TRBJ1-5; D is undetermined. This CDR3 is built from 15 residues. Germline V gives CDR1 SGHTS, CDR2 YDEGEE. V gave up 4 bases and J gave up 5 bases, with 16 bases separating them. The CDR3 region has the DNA TGTGCCAGCAGCCCTAGGGAGGAAAGTTATCAGCCCCAGCATTTT. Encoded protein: CASSPREESYQPQHF.

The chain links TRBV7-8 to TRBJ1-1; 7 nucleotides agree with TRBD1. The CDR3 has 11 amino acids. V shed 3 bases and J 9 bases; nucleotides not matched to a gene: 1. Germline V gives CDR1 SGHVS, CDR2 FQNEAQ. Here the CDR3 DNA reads TGTGCCAGCAGCTTGGGACAGCAAGCTTTCTTT. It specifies CASSLGQQAFF.

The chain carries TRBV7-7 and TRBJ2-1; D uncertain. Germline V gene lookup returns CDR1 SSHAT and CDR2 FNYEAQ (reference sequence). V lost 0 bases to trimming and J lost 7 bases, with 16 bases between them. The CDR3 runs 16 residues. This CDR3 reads CASSLAADLIRNEQFF. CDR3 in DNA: TGTGCCAGCAGCTTAGCGGCGGATCTGATCAGGAATGAGCAGTTCTTC.